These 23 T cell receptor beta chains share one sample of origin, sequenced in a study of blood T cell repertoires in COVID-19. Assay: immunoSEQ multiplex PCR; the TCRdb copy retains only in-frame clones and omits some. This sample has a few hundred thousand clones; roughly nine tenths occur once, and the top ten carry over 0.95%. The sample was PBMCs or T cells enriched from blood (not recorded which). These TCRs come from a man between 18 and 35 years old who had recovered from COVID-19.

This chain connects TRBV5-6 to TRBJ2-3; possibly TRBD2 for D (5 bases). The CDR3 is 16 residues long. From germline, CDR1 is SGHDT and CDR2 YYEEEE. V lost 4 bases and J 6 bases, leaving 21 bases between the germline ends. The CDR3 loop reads CASSNIGVDGLDTQYF. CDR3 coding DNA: TGTGCCAGCAGCAATATCGGGGTGGACGGGTTGGATACGCAGTATTTT.

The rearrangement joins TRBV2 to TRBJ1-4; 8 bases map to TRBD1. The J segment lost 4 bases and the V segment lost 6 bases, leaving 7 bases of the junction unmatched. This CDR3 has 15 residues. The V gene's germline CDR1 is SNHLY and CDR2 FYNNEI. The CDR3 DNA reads TGTGCCAGCAGACGAAGGACAGGGCTTAATGAAAAACTGTTTTTT. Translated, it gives CASRRRTGLNEKLFF.

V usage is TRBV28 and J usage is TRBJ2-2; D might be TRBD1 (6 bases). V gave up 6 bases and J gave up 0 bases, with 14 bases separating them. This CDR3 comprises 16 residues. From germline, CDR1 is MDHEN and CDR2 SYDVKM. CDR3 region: CASRPTGSSNTGELFF. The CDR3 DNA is TGTGCCAGCAGACCAACAGGGTCTTCGAACACCGGGGAGCTGTTTTTT. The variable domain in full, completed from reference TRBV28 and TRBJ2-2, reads DVKVTQSSRYLVKRTGEKVFLECVQDMDHENMFWYRQDPGLGLRLIYFSYDVKMKEKGDIPEGYSVSREKKERFSLILESASTNQTSMYLCASRPTGSSNTGELFFGEGSRLTVL.

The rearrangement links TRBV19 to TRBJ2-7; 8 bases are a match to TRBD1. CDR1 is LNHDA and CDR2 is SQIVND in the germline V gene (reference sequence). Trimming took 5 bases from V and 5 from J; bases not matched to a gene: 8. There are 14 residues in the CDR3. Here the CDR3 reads CASSLRTGLDEQYF. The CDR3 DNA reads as TGTGCCAGTAGTCTCAGGACAGGGCTGGACGAGCAGTACTTC.

The CDR3 DNA reads as TGCGCCAGCAGCGGTACGGTGGACTATCCAGCCTACGAGCAGTACTTC. It translates to CASSGTVDYPAYEQYF. The rearrangement links TRBV5-1 to TRBJ2-7; D might be TRBD2 (6 bases). The CDR3 consists of 16 residues. V dropped 4 bases and J dropped 2 bases, with 19 bases sitting between them. CDR1 and CDR2 from the germline V gene are SGHRS and YFSETQ.

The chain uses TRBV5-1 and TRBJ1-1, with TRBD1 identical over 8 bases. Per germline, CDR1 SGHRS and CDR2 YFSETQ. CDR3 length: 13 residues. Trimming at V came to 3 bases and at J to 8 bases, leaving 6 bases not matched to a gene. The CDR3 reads CASSSTGAIEAFF. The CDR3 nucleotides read TGCGCCAGCAGCTCGACAGGGGCGATCGAAGCTTTCTTT.

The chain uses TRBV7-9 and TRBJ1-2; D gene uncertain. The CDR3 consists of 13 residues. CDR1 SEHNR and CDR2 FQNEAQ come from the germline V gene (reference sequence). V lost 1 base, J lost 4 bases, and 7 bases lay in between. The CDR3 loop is CASSLDSGYGYTF. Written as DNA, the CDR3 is TGTGCCAGCAGCTTAGACAGCGGCTATGGCTACACCTTC.

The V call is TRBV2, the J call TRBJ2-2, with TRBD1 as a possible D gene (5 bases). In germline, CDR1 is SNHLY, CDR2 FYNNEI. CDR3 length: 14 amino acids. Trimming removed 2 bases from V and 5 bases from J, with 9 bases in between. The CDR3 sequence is CASSEQGYTGELFF. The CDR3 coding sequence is TGTGCCAGCAGTGAACAGGGATATACCGGGGAGCTGTTTTTT.

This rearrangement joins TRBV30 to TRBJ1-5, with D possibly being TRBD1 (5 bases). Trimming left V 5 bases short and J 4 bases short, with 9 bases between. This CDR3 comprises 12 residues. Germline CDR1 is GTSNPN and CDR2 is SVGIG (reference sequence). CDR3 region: CAWAGGNQPQHF. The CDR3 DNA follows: TGTGCCTGGGCCGGGGGAAATCAGCCCCAGCATTTT.

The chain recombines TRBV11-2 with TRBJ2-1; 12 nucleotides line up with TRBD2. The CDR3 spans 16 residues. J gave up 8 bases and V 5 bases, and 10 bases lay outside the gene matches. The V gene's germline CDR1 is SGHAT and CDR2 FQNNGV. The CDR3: CASSGSSGRALDEQFF. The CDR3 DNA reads TGTGCCAGCAGCGGATCTAGCGGGAGGGCCTTGGATGAGCAGTTCTTC. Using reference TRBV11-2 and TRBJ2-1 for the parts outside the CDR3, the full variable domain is EAGVAQSPRYKIIEKRQSVAFWCNPISGHATLYWYQQILGQGPKLLIQFQNNGVVDDSQLPKDRFSAERLKGVDSTLKIQPAKLEDSAVYLCASSGSSGRALDEQFFGPGTRLTVL.

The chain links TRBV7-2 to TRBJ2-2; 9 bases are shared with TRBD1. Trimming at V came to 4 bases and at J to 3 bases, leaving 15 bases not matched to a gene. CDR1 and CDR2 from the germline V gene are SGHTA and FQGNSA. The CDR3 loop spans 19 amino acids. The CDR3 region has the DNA TGTGCCAGCAGCTCCAACCGGGACAGGGCTAATAAGGACACCGGGGAGCTGTTTTTT. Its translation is CASSSNRDRANKDTGELFF. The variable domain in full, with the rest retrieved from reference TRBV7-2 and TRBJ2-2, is GAGVSQSPSNKVTEKGKDVELRCDPISGHTALYWYRQSLGQGLEFLIYFQGNSAPDKSGLPSDRFSAERTGGSVSTLTIQRTQQEDSAVYLCASSSNRDRANKDTGELFFGEGSRLTVL.

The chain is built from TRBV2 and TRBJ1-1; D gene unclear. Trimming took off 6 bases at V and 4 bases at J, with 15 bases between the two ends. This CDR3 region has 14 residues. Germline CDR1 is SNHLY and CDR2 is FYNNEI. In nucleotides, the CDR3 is TGTGCCAGCAGCAAACAGCCCTTGAGCACTGAAGCTTTCTTT. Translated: CASSKQPLSTEAFF.

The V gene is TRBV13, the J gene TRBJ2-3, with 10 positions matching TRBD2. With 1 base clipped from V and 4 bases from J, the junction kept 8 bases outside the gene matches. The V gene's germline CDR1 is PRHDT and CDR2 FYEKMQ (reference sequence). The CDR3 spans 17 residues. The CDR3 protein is CASSLVERGGPADTQYF. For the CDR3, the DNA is TGTGCCAGCAGCTTAGTGGAGCGGGGGGGCCCCGCAGATACGCAGTATTTT.

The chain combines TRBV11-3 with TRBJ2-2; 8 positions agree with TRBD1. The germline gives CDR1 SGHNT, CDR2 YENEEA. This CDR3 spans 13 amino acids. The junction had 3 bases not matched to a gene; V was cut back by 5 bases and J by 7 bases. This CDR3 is CASSQTGDGELFF. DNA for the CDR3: TGTGCCAGCAGCCAGACAGGGGACGGGGAGCTGTTTTTT.

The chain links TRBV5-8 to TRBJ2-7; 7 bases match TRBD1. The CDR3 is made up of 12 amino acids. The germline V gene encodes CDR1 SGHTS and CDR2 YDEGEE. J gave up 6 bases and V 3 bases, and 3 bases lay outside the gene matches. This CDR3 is CASSSDRLEQYF. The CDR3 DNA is TGTGCCAGCAGCTCGGACAGGCTCGAGCAGTACTTC.

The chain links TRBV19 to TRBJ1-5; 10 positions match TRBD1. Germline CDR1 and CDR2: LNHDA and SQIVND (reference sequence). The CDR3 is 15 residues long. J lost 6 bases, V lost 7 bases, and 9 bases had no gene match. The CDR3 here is CASTTDRGIFQPQHF. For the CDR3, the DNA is TGTGCCAGTACCACGGACAGGGGGATTTTTCAGCCCCAGCATTTT.

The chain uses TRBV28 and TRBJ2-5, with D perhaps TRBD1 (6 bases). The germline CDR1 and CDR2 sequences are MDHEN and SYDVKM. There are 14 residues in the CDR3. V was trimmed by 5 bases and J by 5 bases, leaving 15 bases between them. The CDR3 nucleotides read TGTGCCAGCAGTCCTCCACAGGGTAGGGAGACCCAGTACTTC. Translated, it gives CASSPPQGRETQYF.

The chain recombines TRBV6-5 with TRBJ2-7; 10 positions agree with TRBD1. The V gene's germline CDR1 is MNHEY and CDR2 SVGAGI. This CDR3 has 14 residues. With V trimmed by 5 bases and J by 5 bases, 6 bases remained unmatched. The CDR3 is CASSIRGQGHEQYF. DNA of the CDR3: TGTGCCAGCAGTATTCGGGGACAGGGGCACGAGCAGTACTTC.

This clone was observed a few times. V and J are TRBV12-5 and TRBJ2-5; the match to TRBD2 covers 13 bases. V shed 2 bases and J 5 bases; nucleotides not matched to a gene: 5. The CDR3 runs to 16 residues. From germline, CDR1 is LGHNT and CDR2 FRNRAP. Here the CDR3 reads CASGLRLAGGRETQYF. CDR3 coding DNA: TGTGCTAGTGGTTTGCGACTAGCGGGGGGTAGGGAGACCCAGTACTTC.

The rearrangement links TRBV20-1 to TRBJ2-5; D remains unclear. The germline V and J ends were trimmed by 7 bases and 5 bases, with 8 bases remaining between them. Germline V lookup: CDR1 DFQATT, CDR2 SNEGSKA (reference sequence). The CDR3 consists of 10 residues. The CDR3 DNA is TGCAGTGGACTCCAGGAGACCCAGTACTTC. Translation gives CSGLQETQYF.

In DNA form, the CDR3 reads TGTGCCAGCAGTTACTCGCACAGCATGAACACTGAAGCTTTCTTT. Translation: CASSYSHSMNTEAFF. The chain recombines TRBV6-5 with TRBJ1-1; the D is unclear. The CDR3 contains 15 residues. CDR1 MNHEY and CDR2 SVGAGI come from the germline V gene. Trimming shortened V by 0 bases and J by 0 bases, and 8 bases separated the two germline ends.

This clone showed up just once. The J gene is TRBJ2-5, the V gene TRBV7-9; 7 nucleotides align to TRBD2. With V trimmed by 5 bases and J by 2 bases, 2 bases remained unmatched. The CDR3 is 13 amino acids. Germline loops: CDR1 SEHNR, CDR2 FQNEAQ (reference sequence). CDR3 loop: CASSQAGQETQYF. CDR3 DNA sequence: TGTGCCAGCAGCCAAGCGGGGCAAGAGACCCAGTACTTC.

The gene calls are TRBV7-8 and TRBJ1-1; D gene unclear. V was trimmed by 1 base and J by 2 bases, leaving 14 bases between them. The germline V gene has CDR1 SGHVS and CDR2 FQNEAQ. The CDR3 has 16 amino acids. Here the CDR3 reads CASSLGGRTINTEAFF. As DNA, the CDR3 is TGTGCCAGCAGCTTAGGAGGACGGACTATTAACACTGAAGCTTTCTTT.